These 28 T cell receptor beta chains came from one sample sequenced in a study of blood T cells in healthy people across ages. Using a J-beta primer mix together with a sample-barcoded 5' primer, a second PCR was run for about 7 to 12 cycles. Using its own MiXCR run on the 5' RACE reads, TCRdb lists one record per CDR3 protein. The sample consists of about 1,800,000 distinct CDR3 sequences, roughly 27% of them appearing once. Sequenced sample: blood. The receptors were gathered from a woman aged 30 to 39 in good health.

The CDR3 here is CASSPFASDTQYF. In DNA form, the CDR3 reads TGTGCCAGCAGTCCCTTCGCCAGTGATACGCAGTATTTT. The chain employs TRBV12-3 or TRBV12-4 and TRBJ2-3; D unresolved. The V end was cut by 5 bases, the J end by 6 bases, with 12 bases between. The CDR3 runs 13 residues.

The V and J genes are TRBV29-1 and TRBJ1-4, with 7 bases lining up with TRBD1. The CDR3 has 14 residues. Germline V CDR1 and CDR2: SQVTM, ANQGSEA. V dropped 8 bases and J dropped 5; count of bases not matched to a gene: 11. The chain's CDR3 is CSISFPTGNEKLFF. CDR3 nucleotides: TGCAGCATCAGTTTTCCGACAGGGAATGAAAAACTGTTTTTT.

This rearrangement joins TRBV20-1 to TRBJ2-1, with TRBD2 identical over 14 bases. The length of the CDR3 is 14 residues. Germline CDR1 reads DFQATT; CDR2 reads SNEGSKA (reference sequence). The trim removed 5 bases at V and 9 bases at J, leaving 6 bases unmatched. CDR3 DNA sequence: TGCAGTGCTCCCGGACTAGCGGGAGGAAGTGAGCAGTTCTTC. This gives the protein CSAPGLAGGSEQFF.

V gene TRBV7-2 combines with J gene TRBJ1-2; weak D call: TRBD1 (5 bases). The V end lost 2 bases, the J end lost 4 bases, and 8 bases lay between the germline ends. This CDR3 is 13 amino acids long. In germline, CDR1 is SGHTA, CDR2 FQGNSA. As DNA, the CDR3 is TGTGCCAGCAGCTTACACGGGGGCTATGGCTACACCTTC. Its protein product is CASSLHGGYGYTF.

The chain carries TRBV12-3 or TRBV12-4 and TRBJ1-5, with D perhaps matching TRBD1 (5 bases). This CDR3 spans 12 amino acids. V lost 5 bases and J lost 9, with 11 bases in between. CDR3 sequence (DNA): TGTGCCAGCAGTGTCTGGGGGTGGCCCCAGCATTTT. Amino acid sequence: CASSVWGWPQHF.

The table lists this clonotype with many counts. This chain links TRBV7-2 with TRBJ2-4; D tentatively reads TRBD1 or TRBD2 (5 bases each). Trimming pared 5 bases from V and 3 bases from J, leaving 11 bases between. The CDR3 has 14 residues. Germline V gives CDR1 SGHTA, CDR2 FQGNSA. CDR3 residues: CASSTRDGKNIQYF. The CDR3 coding sequence is TGTGCCAGCAGCACAAGGGACGGCAAAAACATTCAGTACTTC.

This clonotype was observed a handful of times. The chain couples TRBV20-1 to TRBJ1-5; 10 bases are shared with TRBD1. Unmatched junction bases numbered 4, after V lost 5 bases and J lost 3 bases. This CDR3 spans 14 amino acids. Germline CDR1 is DFQATT and CDR2 is SNEGSKA (reference sequence). CDR3 amino acids: CSALGTGVNQPQHF. The CDR3 DNA reads as TGCAGTGCTCTTGGGACAGGGGTCAATCAGCCCCAGCATTTT.

The chain employs TRBV10-1 and TRBJ2-3, with no clear D. Looked up from germline, CDR1 is WNHNN and CDR2 is SYGVQD (reference sequence). Trimming removed 3 bases at V and 0 bases at J, with 7 bases between. This CDR3 spans 14 amino acids. CDR3 protein: CASSDLWSTDTQYF. The CDR3 region has the DNA TGCGCCAGCAGTGACTTGTGGAGCACAGATACGCAGTATTTT.

This chain joins TRBV29-1 and TRBJ2-7; TRBD2 matches at 7 bases. Germline CDR1 reads SQVTM; CDR2 reads ANQGSEA. With V trimmed by 4 bases and J by 2 bases, 5 bases remained unmatched. The CDR3 is made up of 13 amino acids. CDR3 coding DNA: TGCAGCGTTGGGAACCGGGAGGCCTACGAGCAGTACTTC. Residues: CSVGNREAYEQYF.

The gene calls are TRBV5-6 and TRBJ1-1; D ambiguous. Trimming removed 2 bases from V and 6 bases from J, with 14 bases in between. Germline CDR1 SGHDT, CDR2 YYEEEE. There are 14 residues in the CDR3. Here the CDR3 DNA reads TGTGCCAGCAGCTTTCCCGGGAGAGGCGCTGAAGCTTTCTTT. Translated: CASSFPGRGAEAFF.

Worth noting for this clonotype: The junction differs from germline at one of its ends, possibly a read error. The genes are TRBV7-2 and TRBJ1-6; a weak D match, TRBD1 (6 bases). This CDR3 comprises 16 residues. CDR1 SGHTA and CDR2 FQGNSA come from the germline V gene. CDR3 DNA: TGTGCCAGCAGCCCAGAACTATCCCCAGGGGCTCCACCCCGCCACTTT. It is translated as CASSPELSPGAPPRHF. The variable domain in full, completed from reference TRBV7-2 and TRBJ1-6, reads GAGVSQSPSNKVTEKGKDVELRCDPISGHTALYWYRQSLGQGLEFLIYFQGNSAPDKSGLPSDRFSAERTGGSVSTLTIQRTQQEDSAVYLCASSPELSPGAPPRHFGNGTRLTVT.

The rearrangement links TRBV28 to TRBJ1-1; D is unresolved. Germline V gives CDR1 MDHEN, CDR2 SYDVKM. This CDR3 region has 14 residues. The V gene lost 4 bases and the J gene lost 1 base, with 10 bases spanning the gap. CDR3 sequence reads: CASSSNGRNTEAFF. The CDR3 DNA sequence: TGTGCCAGCAGTTCAAACGGTCGGAACACTGAAGCTTTCTTT.

The CDR3 sequence is CASSLGRLSEKLFF. DNA of the CDR3: TGTGCCAGCAGCTTAGGACGACTGAGTGAAAAACTGTTTTTT. V gene TRBV7-2 combines with J gene TRBJ1-4, with unresolved D. The CDR3 covers 14 residues. CDR1 is SGHTA and CDR2 is FQGNSA in the germline V gene. The V and J ends lost 1 base and 7 bases respectively, with 10 bases between them.

Remarks on this clonotype: One end of the junction varies from germline; a read error may be responsible. The rearrangement uses TRBV20-1 and TRBJ2-5, with 10 bases fitting TRBD1. This CDR3 comprises 15 residues. Germline V gene lookup returns CDR1 DFQATT and CDR2 SNEGSKA (reference sequence). CDR3 residues: CSAREGGTGVETRYF. For the CDR3, the DNA is TGCAGTGCTAGAGAGGGGGGGACAGGGGTTGAGACCCGGTACTTC.

The chain couples TRBV7-2 to TRBJ2-1, with D perhaps TRBD1 (6 bases). The germline CDR1 and CDR2 sequences are SGHTA and FQGNSA. The CDR3 is 14 amino acids. V was trimmed by 3 bases and J by 7 bases, leaving 13 bases between them. The CDR3 sequence is CASSFLQGGNEQFF. CDR3 bases: TGTGCCAGCAGCTTTCTACAGGGTGGTAATGAGCAGTTCTTC.

In this sample, this clonotype turned up many times. The rearrangement uses TRBV29-1 and TRBJ1-4; 8 bases map to TRBD1. CDR3 length: 13 amino acids. CDR1 SQVTM and CDR2 ANQGSEA come from the germline V gene. Unmatched junction bases numbered 3, after V lost 6 bases and J lost 3 bases. The CDR3 is CSVVTGANEKLFF. The CDR3 region has the DNA TGCAGCGTGGTGACAGGGGCTAATGAAAAACTGTTTTTT. The variable domain in full, completed from reference TRBV29-1 and TRBJ1-4, reads SAVISQKPSRDICQRGTSLTIQCQVDSQVTMMFWYRQQPGQSLTLIATANQGSEATYESGFVIDKFPISRPNLTFSTLTVSNMSPEDSSIYLCSVVTGANEKLFFGSGTQLSVL.

The V call is TRBV12-3 or TRBV12-4, the J call TRBJ2-3; the D call may be TRBD1 or TRBD2 (5 bases each). The V end was cut by 1 base, the J end by 0 bases, with 8 bases between. This CDR3 spans 15 amino acids. The CDR3 is CASSLGDDSTDTQYF. In DNA form, the CDR3 reads TGTGCCAGCAGTTTAGGGGACGACAGCACAGATACGCAGTATTTT.

The chain employs TRBV29-1 and TRBJ2-3; 12 bases match TRBD2. This CDR3 has 14 amino acids. J lost 8 bases, V lost 6 bases, and 9 bases had no gene match. Germline CDR1 is SQVTM and CDR2 is ANQGSEA. CDR3 residues: CSVTSGGDLSTQYF. CDR3 sequence (DNA): TGCAGCGTGACTAGCGGGGGAGACCTAAGTACGCAGTATTTT.

A few counts support this clonotype. The V and J genes are TRBV20-1 and TRBJ1-1; 8 nucleotides align to TRBD1. The CDR3 contains 14 residues. The ends lost 6 bases at V and 3 bases at J; junction bases unmatched: 9. Germline V gene data show CDR1 as DFQATT and CDR2 as SNEGSKA (reference sequence). The CDR3 protein is CSASGQGQYTEAFF. The CDR3 region has the DNA TGCAGTGCGTCCGGACAGGGCCAGTACACTGAAGCTTTCTTT.

This clonotype has a count of ten or more. The V gene is TRBV6-5, the J gene TRBJ2-1, with no clear D. Trimming left V 4 bases short and J 9 bases short, with 7 bases between. CDR1 is MNHEY and CDR2 is SVGAGI in the germline V gene. This CDR3 is built from 11 residues. CDR3 in amino acids: CASSSRLEQFF. The CDR3 DNA reads as TGTGCCAGCAGTTCTAGACTTGAGCAGTTCTTC.

This clonotype occurred a few times. V and J are TRBV7-9 and TRBJ2-3; D possibly uses TRBD1 or TRBD2 (6 bases each). Between the trimmed V and J ends, which lost 4 bases and 3 bases, there was a span of 14 bases. From germline, CDR1 is SEHNR and CDR2 FQNEAQ (reference sequence). This CDR3 region has 15 residues. Written as DNA, the CDR3 is TGTGCCAGCAGCTCCGCGGGGACATTTACAGATACGCAGTATTTT. It translates to CASSSAGTFTDTQYF.

This clonotype has at least ten counts. The rearrangement links TRBV7-9 to TRBJ1-2; D not certain. Trimming stripped 5 bases from V and 6 bases from J, with 19 bases between. The CDR3 runs 15 residues. Per germline, CDR1 SEHNR and CDR2 FQNEAQ (reference sequence). In DNA, the CDR3 is TGTGCCAGCAGCCCCACGGCTTATGAACAGAATGGCTACACCTTC. This gives the protein CASSPTAYEQNGYTF. Based on the CDR3 plus reference TRBV7-9 and TRBJ1-2, the full variable domain is DTGVSQNPRHKITKRGQNVTFRCDPISEHNRLYWYRQTLGQGPEFLTYFQNEAQLEKSRLLSDRFSAERPKGSFSTLEIQRTEQGDSAMYLCASSPTAYEQNGYTFGSGTRLTVV.

The gene calls are TRBV5-1 and TRBJ1-1; 7 nucleotides match TRBD1. The length of the CDR3 is 16 residues. J lost 6 bases, V lost 4 bases, and 15 bases had no gene match. Germline V gene sequence: CDR1 SGHRS, CDR2 YFSETQ. CDR3 DNA: TGCGCCAGCAGCGGGGACAGTCGAATTGTGGGCCCTGAAGCTTTCTTT. Protein: CASSGDSRIVGPEAFF.

This chain connects TRBV29-1 to TRBJ1-1; 8 positions match TRBD1. The CDR3 is 16 residues long. Trimming took 1 base from V and 4 from J; bases not matched to a gene: 11. Germline V gene sequence: CDR1 SQVTM, CDR2 ANQGSEA. The CDR3, as DNA: TGCAGCGTTGAAGGGGGGCAGGGGGCAGCGCTCACTGAAGCTTTCTTT. This codes for CSVEGGQGAALTEAFF.

This clonotype was seen only a few times. This chain uses TRBV6-1 with TRBJ2-1; D possibly corresponds to TRBD1 (5 bases). The CDR3 runs 15 residues. From germline, CDR1 is MNHNS and CDR2 SASEGT. Between the trimmed V and J ends, which lost 0 bases and 2 bases, there was a span of 8 bases. CDR3 coding DNA: TGTGCCAGCAGTGAAGCGGGGCACGCCTACAATGAGCAGTTCTTC. It specifies CASSEAGHAYNEQFF.

The genes are TRBV7-2 and TRBJ2-5; D perhaps matches TRBD2 (6 bases). In germline, CDR1 is SGHTA, CDR2 FQGNSA. V lost 4 bases to trimming and J lost 5 bases, with 14 bases between them. The CDR3 runs to 14 residues. The CDR3 reads CASSWGGHGETQYF. The CDR3 DNA is TGTGCCAGCAGCTGGGGAGGACACGGGGAGACCCAGTACTTC.

DNA for the CDR3: TGTGCCTGGGGACGGGGGGAGGCTATTCAGTACTTC. Protein sequence: CAWGRGEAIQYF. The rearrangement joins TRBV30 to TRBJ2-4; 7 nucleotides match TRBD2. The CDR3 consists of 12 residues. The V gene's germline CDR1 is GTSNPN and CDR2 SVGIG (reference sequence). Germline trimming cut 5 bases from V and 10 bases from J; bases unmatched to any gene: 8.

CDR3 coding DNA: TGTGCCAGCAGCTTTCCCGGGACTAGAGCTTACGAGCAGTACTTC. It is translated as CASSFPGTRAYEQYF. The gene calls are TRBV3-1 and TRBJ2-5, with 8 bases matching TRBD2. The DNA matches TRBJ2-7 better at its end, which makes the J call doubtful. This CDR3 comprises 15 residues. The V gene's germline CDR1 is LGHDT and CDR2 YNNKEL (reference sequence).